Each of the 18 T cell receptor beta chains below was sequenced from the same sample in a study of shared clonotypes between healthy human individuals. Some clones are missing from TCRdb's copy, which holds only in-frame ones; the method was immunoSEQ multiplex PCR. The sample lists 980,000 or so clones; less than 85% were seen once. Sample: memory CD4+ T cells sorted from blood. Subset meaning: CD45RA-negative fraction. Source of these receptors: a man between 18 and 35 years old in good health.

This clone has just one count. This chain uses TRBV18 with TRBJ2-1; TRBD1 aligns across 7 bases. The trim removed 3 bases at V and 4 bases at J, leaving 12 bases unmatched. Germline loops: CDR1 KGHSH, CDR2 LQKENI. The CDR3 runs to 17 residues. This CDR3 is CASSPRAGTVKYNEQFF. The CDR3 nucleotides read TGTGCCAGCTCACCCCGGGCCGGGACAGTGAAGTACAATGAGCAGTTCTTC.

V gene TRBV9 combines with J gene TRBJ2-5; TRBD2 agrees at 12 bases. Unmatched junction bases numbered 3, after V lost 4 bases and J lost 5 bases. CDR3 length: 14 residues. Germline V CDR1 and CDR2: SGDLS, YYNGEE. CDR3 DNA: TGTGCCAGCAGCTTCGGGACTAGCGGGGAGACCCAGTACTTC. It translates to CASSFGTSGETQYF.

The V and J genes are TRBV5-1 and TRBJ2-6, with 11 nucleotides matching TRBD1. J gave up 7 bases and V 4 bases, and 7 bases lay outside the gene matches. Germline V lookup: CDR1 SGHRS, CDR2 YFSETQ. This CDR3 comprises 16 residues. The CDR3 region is CASSRTGGSFANVLTF. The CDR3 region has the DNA TGCGCCAGCAGCAGGACAGGGGGCTCCTTCGCCAACGTCCTGACTTTC.

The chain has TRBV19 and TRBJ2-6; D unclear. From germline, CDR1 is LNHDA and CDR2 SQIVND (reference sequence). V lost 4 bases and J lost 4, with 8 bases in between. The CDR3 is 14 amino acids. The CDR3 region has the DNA TGTGCCAGTAGTACCACTGGGGGGGCCAACGTCCTGACTTTC. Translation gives CASSTTGGANVLTF.

The CDR3 reads CASRDRGLTDTQYF. The CDR3 nucleotides read TGTGCCAGCCGGGACAGGGGCCTCACAGATACGCAGTATTTT. This chain uses TRBV6-1 with TRBJ2-3; TRBD1 matches at 10 bases. Germline V CDR1 and CDR2: MNHNS, SASEGT. V lost 8 bases, J lost 2 bases, and 4 bases stayed unmatched. CDR3 length equals 14 residues.

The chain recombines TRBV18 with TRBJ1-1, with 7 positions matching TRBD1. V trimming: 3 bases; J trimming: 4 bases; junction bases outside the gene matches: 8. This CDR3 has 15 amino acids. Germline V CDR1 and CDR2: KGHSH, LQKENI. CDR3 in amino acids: CASSPQDRWVTEAFF. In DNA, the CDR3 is TGTGCCAGCTCACCGCAGGACAGGTGGGTCACTGAAGCTTTCTTT. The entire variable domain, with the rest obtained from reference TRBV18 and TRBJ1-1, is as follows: NAGVMQNPRHLVRRRGQEARLRCSPMKGHSHVYWYRQLPEEGLKFMVYLQKENIIDESGMPKERFSAEFPKEGPSILRIQQVVRGDSAAYFCASSPQDRWVTEAFFGQGTRLTVV.

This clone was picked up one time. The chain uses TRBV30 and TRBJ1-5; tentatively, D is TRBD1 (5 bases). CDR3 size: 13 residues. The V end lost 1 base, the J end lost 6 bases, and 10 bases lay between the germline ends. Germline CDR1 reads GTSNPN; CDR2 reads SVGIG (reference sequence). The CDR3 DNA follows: TGTGCCTGGAGTGAATGGGGGACTCAGCCCCAGCATTTT. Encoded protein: CAWSEWGTQPQHF.

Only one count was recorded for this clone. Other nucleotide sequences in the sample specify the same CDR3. CDR3 nucleotides: TGTGCCAGCAGTCTCCGGGACAGGGGGGTCTACGAGCAGTACTTC. It encodes CASSLRDRGVYEQYF. The rearrangement uses TRBV27 and TRBJ2-7, with 11 bases that match TRBD1. Trimming took 5 bases from V and 3 from J; bases not matched to a gene: 6. The CDR3 extends over 15 amino acids. The germline V gene encodes CDR1 MNHEY and CDR2 SMNVEV (reference sequence).

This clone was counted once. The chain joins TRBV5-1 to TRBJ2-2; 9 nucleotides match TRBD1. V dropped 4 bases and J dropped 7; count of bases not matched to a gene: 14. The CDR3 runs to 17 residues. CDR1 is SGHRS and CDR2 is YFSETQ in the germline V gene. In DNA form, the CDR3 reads TGCGCCAGCAGCCGCCTCCCCGGACAGGGGTTCGGCGGGGAGCTGTTTTTT. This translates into CASSRLPGQGFGGELFF.

The CDR3 DNA sequence: TGTGCCTGGACGTCTAGCGGGAGGTCCTACAATGAGCAGTTCTTC. This encodes CAWTSSGRSYNEQFF. V usage is TRBV30 and J usage is TRBJ2-1; 11 bases agree with TRBD2. CDR3 size: 15 residues. J gave up 1 base and V 4 bases, and 3 bases lay outside the gene matches. Looked up from germline, CDR1 is GTSNPN and CDR2 is SVGIG (reference sequence).

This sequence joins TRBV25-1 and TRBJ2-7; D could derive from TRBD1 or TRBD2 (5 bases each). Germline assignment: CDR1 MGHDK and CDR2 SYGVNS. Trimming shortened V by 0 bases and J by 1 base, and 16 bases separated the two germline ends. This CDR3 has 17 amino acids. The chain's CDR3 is CASSEYGRTGRSYEQYF. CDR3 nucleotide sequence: TGTGCCAGCAGTGAATATGGACGGACGGGACGATCCTACGAGCAGTACTTC.

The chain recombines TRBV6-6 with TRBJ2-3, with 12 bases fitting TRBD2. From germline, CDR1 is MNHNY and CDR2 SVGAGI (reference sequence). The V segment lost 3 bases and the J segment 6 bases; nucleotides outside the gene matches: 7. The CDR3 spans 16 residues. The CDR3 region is CASSYTSGGSMDTQYF. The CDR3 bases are TGTGCCAGCAGTTATACTAGCGGGGGGAGCATGGATACGCAGTATTTT.

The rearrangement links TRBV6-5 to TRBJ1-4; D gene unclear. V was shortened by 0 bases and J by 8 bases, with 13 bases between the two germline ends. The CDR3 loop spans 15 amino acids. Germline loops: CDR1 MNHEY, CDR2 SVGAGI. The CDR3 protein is CASSYSAAPGEKLFF. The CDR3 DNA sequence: TGTGCCAGCAGTTACTCGGCAGCCCCTGGGGAAAAACTGTTTTTT.

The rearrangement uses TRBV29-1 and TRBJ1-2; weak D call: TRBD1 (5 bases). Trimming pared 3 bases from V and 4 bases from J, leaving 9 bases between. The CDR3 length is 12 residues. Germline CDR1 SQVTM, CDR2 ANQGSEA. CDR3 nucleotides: TGCAGCGTTGAGGCAGGGTTCTATGGCTACACCTTC. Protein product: CSVEAGFYGYTF.

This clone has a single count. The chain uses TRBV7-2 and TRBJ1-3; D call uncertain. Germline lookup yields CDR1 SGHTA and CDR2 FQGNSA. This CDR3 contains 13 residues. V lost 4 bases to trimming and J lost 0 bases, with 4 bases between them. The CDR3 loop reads CASSSLSGNTIYF. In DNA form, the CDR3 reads TGTGCCAGCAGCTCCCTCTCTGGAAACACCATATATTTT.

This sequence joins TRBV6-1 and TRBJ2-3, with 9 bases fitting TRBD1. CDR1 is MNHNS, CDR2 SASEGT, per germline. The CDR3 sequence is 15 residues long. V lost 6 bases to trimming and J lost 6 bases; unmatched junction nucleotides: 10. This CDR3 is CASRTGQGKIDTQYF. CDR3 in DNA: TGTGCCAGCAGGACTGGACAGGGGAAGATCGATACGCAGTATTTT.

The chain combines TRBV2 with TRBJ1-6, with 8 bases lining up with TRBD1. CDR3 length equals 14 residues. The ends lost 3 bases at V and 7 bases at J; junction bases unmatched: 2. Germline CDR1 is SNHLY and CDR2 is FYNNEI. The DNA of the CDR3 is TGTGCCAGCAGTGACAGGGGGCAAAATTCACCCCTCCACTTT. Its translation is CASSDRGQNSPLHF. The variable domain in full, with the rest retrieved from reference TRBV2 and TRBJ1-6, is EPEVTQTPSHQVTQMGQEVILRCVPISNHLYFYWYRQILGQKVEFLVSFYNNEISEKSEIFDDQFSVERPDGSNFTLKIRSTKLEDSAMYFCASSDRGQNSPLHFGNGTRLTVT.

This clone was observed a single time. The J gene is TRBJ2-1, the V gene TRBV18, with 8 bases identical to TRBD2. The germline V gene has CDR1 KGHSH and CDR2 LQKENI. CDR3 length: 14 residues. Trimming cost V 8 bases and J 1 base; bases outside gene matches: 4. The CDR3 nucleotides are TGTGCCAGCCAAAGCGGGAGTTCCTACAATGAGCAGTTCTTC. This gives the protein CASQSGSSYNEQFF.